This TCR beta chain was sequenced during a study of long-term antiretroviral therapy in people with HIV. Assay version v3.0 of immunoSEQ was used, and it was run at survey level. Clones were sequenced by immunoSEQ multiplex PCR, and TCRdb holds only the in-frame ones, with some missing. The sample records approximately 20,000 clones, approximately 88% being singletons. V gave up 4 bases and J gave up 5 bases, with 14 bases separating them. The V gene's germline CDR1 is SNHLY and CDR2 FYNNEI. The CDR3 is 15 amino acids. The gene calls are TRBV2 and TRBJ2-2; perhaps TRBD1 as D (6 bases). The specimen was unsorted PBMCs, collected 0.9 years after starting antiretroviral therapy. This clonotype was obtained from a man aged 18 to 29 with HIV. As DNA, the CDR3 is TGTGCCAGCAGTGGGAAGGCCCAGGGGACCGGGGAGCTGTTTTTT. Its protein is CASSGKAQGTGELFF.